This T cell receptor beta chain is drawn from a study of blood T cell repertoires in COVID-19. Study summary: Sites across the United States, Italy and Spain contributed samples from acute and convalescent COVID-19. PBMCs, B-cell-depleted T cells, or T cells were the source of the cDNA or gDNA that made up the material.

Authors' processing steps: Reference gene primer amplification yielded estimated nucleated cell counts. Assay used: immunoSEQ multiplex PCR; TCRdb lists only in-frame clones, some missing. The V and J calls and clone size are taken from that table; D and trimming were inferred from the DNA. There are about 250,000 clones in the sample; around four fifths occur only once, and around 8.1% lies in the top ten. There are 15 residues in the CDR3. V shed 1 base, J shed 4 bases, and the junction held 4 bases outside the gene matches. Per germline, CDR1 SGHVS and CDR2 FQNEAQ. V and J are TRBV7-8 and TRBJ1-1; 9 nucleotides match TRBD1. Sequenced sample: peripheral blood. The receptor comes from a man aged 35-49 years with active or convalescent COVID-19. The CDR3 here is CASSLEGQGLTEAFF. In DNA form, the CDR3 reads TGTGCCAGCAGCTTAGAGGGACAGGGACTCACTGAAGCTTTCTTT.